This TCR beta chain was identified during a study of T cell repertoires in cytomegalovirus infection. The CDR3 contains 19 residues. Germline V gives CDR1 MNHEY, CDR2 SVGEGT. V was clipped by 2 bases and J by 0 bases, with 20 bases between them. One entry per CDR3 protein results from TCRdb running MiXCR on the reads. Here the sample spans roughly 600,000 distinct CDR3 sequences, 20% to 25% being singletons. Sequencing was performed on CD8+ T cells from PBMCs. The TCR was taken from a human donor in good health (CMV status not recorded). Some clones in this sample may be carry-over from other donors' samples. This chain joins TRBV6-2 or TRBV6-3 and TRBJ1-5; TRBD1 is a possible D gene (6 bases). In nucleotides, the CDR3 is TGTGCCAGCAGTTACGATGTAGAGGACAGTCCCTATAGCAATCAGCCCCAGCATTTT. Translated, it gives CASSYDVEDSPYSNQPQHF.